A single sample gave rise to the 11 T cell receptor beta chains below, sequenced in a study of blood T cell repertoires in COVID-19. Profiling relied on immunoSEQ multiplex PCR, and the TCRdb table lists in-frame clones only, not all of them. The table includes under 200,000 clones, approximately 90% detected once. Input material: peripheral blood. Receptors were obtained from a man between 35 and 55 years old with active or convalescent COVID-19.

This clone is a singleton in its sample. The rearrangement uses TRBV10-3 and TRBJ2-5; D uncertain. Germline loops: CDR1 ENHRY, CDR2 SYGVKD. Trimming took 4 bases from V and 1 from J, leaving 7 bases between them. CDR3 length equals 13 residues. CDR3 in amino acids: CAISVAVQETQYF. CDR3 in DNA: TGTGCCATCAGTGTGGCAGTCCAAGAGACCCAGTACTTC.

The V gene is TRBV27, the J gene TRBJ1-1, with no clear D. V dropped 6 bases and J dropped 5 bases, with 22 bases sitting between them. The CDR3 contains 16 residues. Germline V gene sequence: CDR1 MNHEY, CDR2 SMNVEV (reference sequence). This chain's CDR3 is CASSPLGGRVGTEAFF. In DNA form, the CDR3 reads TGTGCCAGCAGCCCACTGGGCGGGAGAGTCGGGACTGAAGCTTTCTTT.

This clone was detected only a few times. CDR3 in amino acids: CASSPPTSGAGELFF. DNA for the CDR3: TGTGCCAGCAGTCCCCCAACTAGCGGGGCCGGGGAGCTGTTTTTT. V is TRBV7-2 and J is TRBJ2-2; 10 bases match TRBD2. With 6 bases clipped from V and 6 bases from J, the junction kept 7 bases outside the gene matches. Looked up from germline, CDR1 is SGHTA and CDR2 is FQGNSA. This CDR3 is built from 15 residues.

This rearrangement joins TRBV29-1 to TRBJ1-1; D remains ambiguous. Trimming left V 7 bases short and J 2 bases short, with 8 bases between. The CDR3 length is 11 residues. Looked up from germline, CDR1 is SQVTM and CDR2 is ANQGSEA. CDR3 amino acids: CSGWSNTEAFF. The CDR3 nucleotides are TGCAGCGGTTGGAGTAACACTGAAGCTTTCTTT.

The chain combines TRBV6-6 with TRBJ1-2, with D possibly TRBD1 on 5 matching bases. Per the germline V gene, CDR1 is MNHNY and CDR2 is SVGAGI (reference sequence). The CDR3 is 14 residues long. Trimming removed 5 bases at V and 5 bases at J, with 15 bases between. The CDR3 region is CASSPGLEFYGYTF. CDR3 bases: TGTGCCAGCAGTCCAGGGCTTGAGTTTTATGGCTACACCTTC.

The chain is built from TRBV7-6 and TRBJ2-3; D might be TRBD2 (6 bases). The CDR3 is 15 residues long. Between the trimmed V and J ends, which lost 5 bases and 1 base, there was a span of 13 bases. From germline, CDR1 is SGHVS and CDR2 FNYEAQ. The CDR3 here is CASSLVGGRTDTQYF. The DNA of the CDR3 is TGTGCCAGCAGCCTAGTCGGAGGGCGCACAGATACGCAGTATTTT.

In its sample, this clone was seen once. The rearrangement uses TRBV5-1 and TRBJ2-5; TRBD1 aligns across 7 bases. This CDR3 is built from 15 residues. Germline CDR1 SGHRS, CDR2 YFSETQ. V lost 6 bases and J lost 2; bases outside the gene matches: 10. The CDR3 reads CASTELGQLQETQYF. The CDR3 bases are TGCGCCAGCACTGAATTGGGACAGCTACAAGAGACCCAGTACTTC.

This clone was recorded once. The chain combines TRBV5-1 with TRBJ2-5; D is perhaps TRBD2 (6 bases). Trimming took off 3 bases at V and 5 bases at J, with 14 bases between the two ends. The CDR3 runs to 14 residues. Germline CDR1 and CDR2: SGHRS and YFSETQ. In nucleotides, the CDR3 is TGCGCCAGCAGCTCGGGACTGGCTGTGGAGACCCAGTACTTC. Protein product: CASSSGLAVETQYF.

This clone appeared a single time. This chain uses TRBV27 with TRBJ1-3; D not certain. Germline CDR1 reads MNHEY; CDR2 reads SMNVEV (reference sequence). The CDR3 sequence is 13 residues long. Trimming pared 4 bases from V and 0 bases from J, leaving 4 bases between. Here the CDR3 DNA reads TGTGCCAGCAGTTCCTCCTCTGGAAACACCATATATTTT. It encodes CASSSSSGNTIYF.

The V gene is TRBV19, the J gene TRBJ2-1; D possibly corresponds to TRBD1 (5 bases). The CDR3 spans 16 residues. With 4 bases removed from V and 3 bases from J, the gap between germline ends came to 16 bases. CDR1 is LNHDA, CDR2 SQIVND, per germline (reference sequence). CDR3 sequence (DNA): TGTGCCAGTAGTAGAGGTGGGGTAGGGGTCTACAATGAGCAGTTCTTC. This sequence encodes CASSRGGVGVYNEQFF.

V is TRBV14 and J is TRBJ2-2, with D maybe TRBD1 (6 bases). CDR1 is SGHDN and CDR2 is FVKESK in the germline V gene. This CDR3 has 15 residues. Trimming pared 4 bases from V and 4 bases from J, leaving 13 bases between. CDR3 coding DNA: TGTGCCAGCAGCCCCCCTAGGGGGTCCACCGGGGAGCTGTTTTTT. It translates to CASSPPRGSTGELFF.